This entry lists 25 T cell receptor beta chains sequenced from one sample in a study of cytomegalovirus exposure and HLA in healthy donors. 60 Vbeta and 13 Jbeta primers were used in PCR. Assay used: immunoSEQ multiplex PCR; TCRdb lists only in-frame clones, some missing. Of roughly 120,000 clones listed, around 80% are singletons. The specimen sequenced was PBMCs. These receptors all stem from a man aged 45-65 years in good health and CMV-seronegative.

V is TRBV7-2 and J is TRBJ2-5; 13 bases line up with TRBD2. The CDR3 extends over 18 amino acids. Germline CDR1 and CDR2: SGHTA and FQGNSA. The V gene end was trimmed by 7 bases and the J gene end by 2 bases; junction bases not matched to a gene: 13. The CDR3 DNA follows: TGTGCCAGCAACCTAGGAACTAGCGGGGGGGCCTGGCAAGAGACCCAGTACTTC. Its translation is CASNLGTSGGAWQETQYF.

This clone appeared a few times. This sequence joins TRBV6-1 and TRBJ2-2; 10 nucleotides line up with TRBD1. The V segment lost 6 bases and the J segment 3 bases; nucleotides outside the gene matches: 4. The germline CDR1 and CDR2 sequences are MNHNS and SASEGT. CDR3 length: 15 amino acids. In DNA, the CDR3 is TGTGCCAGCAGGAGGGGGACAGGGGACACCGGGGAGCTGTTTTTT. Translation: CASRRGTGDTGELFF.

The chain links TRBV19 to TRBJ2-3; D is possibly TRBD2 (5 bases). CDR3 length: 16 residues. Germline V lookup: CDR1 LNHDA, CDR2 SQIVND (reference sequence). Trimming cost V 1 base and J 2 bases, with 13 bases left between them. The DNA of the CDR3 is TGTGCCAGTAGTATAGGGAGCGGCCTCCTCACAGATACGCAGTATTTT. This codes for CASSIGSGLLTDTQYF.

This chain connects TRBV14 to TRBJ2-5, with 13 nucleotides matching TRBD2. The germline V gene encodes CDR1 SGHDN and CDR2 FVKESK. The trim removed 5 bases at V and 4 bases at J, leaving 1 base unmatched. This CDR3 is built from 14 residues. The CDR3 here is CASSGLAGAETQYF. DNA for the CDR3: TGTGCCAGCAGCGGACTAGCGGGGGCAGAGACCCAGTACTTC.

The chain combines TRBV15 with TRBJ1-5; maybe TRBD1 (6 bases). V lost 1 base and J lost 2, with 9 bases in between. The CDR3 covers 15 residues. In germline, CDR1 is LNHNV, CDR2 YYDKDF (reference sequence). CDR3 nucleotide sequence: TGTGCCACCAGCAGAGCGCCAGGGGGCAATCAGCCCCAGCATTTT. Amino acids: CATSRAPGGNQPQHF.

The chain is built from TRBV5-4 and TRBJ2-7; a possible D gene is TRBD2 (5 bases). In germline, CDR1 is SGHNT, CDR2 YYREEE (reference sequence). This CDR3 is 13 amino acids long. Trimming stripped 5 bases from V and 0 bases from J, with 9 bases between. This CDR3 is CASSQGSSYEQYF. The CDR3 nucleotides read TGTGCCAGCAGTCAAGGGAGCTCCTACGAGCAGTACTTC.

The J gene is TRBJ2-3, the V gene TRBV10-3; 7 bases fit TRBD2. This CDR3 has 16 amino acids. The J segment lost 2 bases and the V segment lost 4 bases, leaving 9 bases of the junction unmatched. CDR1 is ENHRY, CDR2 SYGVKD, per germline. The CDR3 DNA reads as TGTGCCATCAGTGGCCCTAAGACTAGCTTCACAGATACGCAGTATTTT. Residues: CAISGPKTSFTDTQYF.

V and J are TRBV9 and TRBJ1-4; 12 bases fit TRBD1. The germline V gene encodes CDR1 SGDLS and CDR2 YYNGEE. This CDR3 spans 17 amino acids. The ends lost 2 bases at V and 3 bases at J; junction bases unmatched: 5. The CDR3 protein is CASSVRDRGRPNEKLFF. The CDR3 DNA sequence: TGTGCCAGCAGCGTCCGGGACAGGGGGCGCCCTAATGAAAAACTGTTTTTT.

This sequence joins TRBV18 and TRBJ2-7; D perhaps matches TRBD1 (7 bases). Per the germline V gene, CDR1 is KGHSH and CDR2 is LQKENI. This CDR3 contains 14 residues. Between the trimmed V and J ends, which lost 6 bases and 4 bases, there was a span of 16 bases. CDR3 amino acids: CASSQGGHNYEQYF. The CDR3 DNA is TGTGCCAGCTCCCAGGGGGGCCACAATTACGAGCAGTACTTC.

The chain couples TRBV30 to TRBJ2-5; the match to TRBD2 covers 7 bases. Germline V gives CDR1 GTSNPN, CDR2 SVGIG (reference sequence). This CDR3 has 16 residues. Trimming at V came to 2 bases and at J to 5 bases, leaving 14 bases not matched to a gene. The CDR3 DNA follows: TGTGCCTGGAGTCTCCCAAGCGGGGTGATGGGGGAGACCCAGTACTTC. The encoded protein is CAWSLPSGVMGETQYF.

The sample holds a few counts of this clone. The chain couples TRBV27 to TRBJ2-7; 7 bases map to TRBD2. V lost 3 bases to trimming and J lost 4 bases; unmatched junction nucleotides: 12. This CDR3 contains 16 residues. Germline CDR1 and CDR2: MNHEY and SMNVEV (reference sequence). This chain's CDR3 is CASSLGREVGGYEQYF. The CDR3 DNA follows: TGTGCCAGCAGTTTGGGAAGAGAGGTGGGAGGGTACGAGCAGTACTTC.

This clone was detected only once. The chain couples TRBV19 to TRBJ1-4, with a weak D call TRBD1 (5 bases). Between the trimmed V and J ends, which lost 5 bases and 5 bases, there was a span of 18 bases. This CDR3 is built from 16 residues. The V gene's germline CDR1 is LNHDA and CDR2 SQIVND (reference sequence). The chain's CDR3 is CASSWAGRRENEKLFF. The DNA for the CDR3 is TGTGCCAGTAGTTGGGCAGGGAGGCGGGAGAATGAAAAACTGTTTTTT.

This clone came up once. The chain has TRBV28 and TRBJ2-7; 7 bases are shared with TRBD2. Germline V gene sequence: CDR1 MDHEN, CDR2 SYDVKM. The CDR3 contains 15 residues. The J segment lost 0 bases and the V segment lost 3 bases, leaving 5 bases of the junction unmatched. CDR3 residues: CASSFRGVSSYEQYF. The CDR3 coding sequence is TGTGCCAGCAGTTTTCGGGGGGTTAGCTCCTACGAGCAGTACTTC.

The chain links TRBV25-1 to TRBJ2-7; weak D call: TRBD1 (6 bases). Germline values: CDR1 MGHDK, CDR2 SYGVNS. CDR3 length: 12 amino acids. V lost 6 bases, J lost 2 bases, and 8 bases lay in between. In nucleotides, the CDR3 is TGTGCCAGCAGACAGGGAACCTACGAGCAGTACTTC. Translation gives CASRQGTYEQYF.

This rearrangement joins TRBV7-9 to TRBJ2-2; 7 nucleotides align to TRBD1. V lost 5 bases and J lost 8; bases outside the gene matches: 17. Per the germline V gene, CDR1 is SEHNR and CDR2 is FQNEAQ (reference sequence). The CDR3 has 17 residues. The CDR3 region is CASSPTLHHRGRGELFF. CDR3 coding DNA: TGTGCCAGCAGCCCGACCCTCCATCACAGGGGTAGGGGGGAGCTGTTTTTT. Full variable domain (remainder filled in from reference TRBV7-9 and TRBJ2-2): DTGVSQNPRHKITKRGQNVTFRCDPISEHNRLYWYRQTLGQGPEFLTYFQNEAQLEKSRLLSDRFSAERPKGSFSTLEIQRTEQGDSAMYLCASSPTLHHRGRGELFFGEGSRLTVL.

The genes are TRBV10-3 and TRBJ2-1; D not resolved. Trimming shortened V by 3 bases and J by 0 bases, and 6 bases separated the two germline ends. The CDR3 sequence is 14 residues long. CDR1 is ENHRY, CDR2 SYGVKD, per germline. The CDR3: CAISERSSYNEQFF. CDR3 DNA sequence: TGTGCCATCAGTGAAAGGAGCTCCTACAATGAGCAGTTCTTC.

The chain has TRBV29-1 and TRBJ1-5; D remains unclear. CDR1 is SQVTM and CDR2 is ANQGSEA in the germline V gene. This CDR3 comprises 13 residues. V gave up 6 bases and J gave up 0 bases, with 9 bases separating them. The CDR3 loop is CSVSGASNQPQHF. The CDR3 nucleotides read TGCAGCGTGTCGGGAGCTAGCAATCAGCCCCAGCATTTT.

V gene TRBV18 combines with J gene TRBJ1-1; possible D gene TRBD1, 6 bases. The germline CDR1 and CDR2 sequences are KGHSH and LQKENI. The V end was cut by 3 bases, the J end by 0 bases, with 11 bases between. The CDR3 runs to 15 residues. CDR3 loop: CASSPGQLMNTEAFF. DNA of the CDR3: TGTGCCAGCTCACCTGGACAGCTCATGAACACTGAAGCTTTCTTT.

The V gene is TRBV7-6, the J gene TRBJ2-7, with 7 positions matching TRBD2. Germline assignment: CDR1 SGHVS and CDR2 FNYEAQ. CDR3 length equals 15 residues. J gave up 5 bases and V 2 bases, and 9 bases lay outside the gene matches. In DNA form, the CDR3 reads TGTGCCAGCAGCTTAACGGGGGGAGGCTTCCACGAGCAGTACTTC. Protein sequence: CASSLTGGGFHEQYF.

The chain carries TRBV19 and TRBJ1-4; TRBD1 is a possible D gene (6 bases). The CDR3 loop spans 15 amino acids. Trimming cost V 3 bases and J 2 bases, with 10 bases left between them. CDR1 and CDR2 (germline): LNHDA, SQIVND (reference sequence). The CDR3 sequence: CASSIGRGTNEKLFF. CDR3 DNA: TGTGCCAGTAGTATCGGTAGGGGGACTAATGAAAAACTGTTTTTT.

This clone has just one count. The chain uses TRBV4-3 and TRBJ2-7, with 11 bases that match TRBD1. Germline V CDR1 and CDR2: LGHNA, YSLEER. Unmatched junction bases numbered 11, after V lost 3 bases and J lost 7 bases. CDR3 length equals 16 residues. For the CDR3, the DNA is TGCGCCAGCAGCCACGGAGTCGGGACAGGGGGTTTAGAGCAGTACTTC. This gives the protein CASSHGVGTGGLEQYF.

The V gene is TRBV6-5, the J gene TRBJ1-2, with D perhaps matching TRBD1 (5 bases). The germline CDR1 and CDR2 sequences are MNHEY and SVGAGI. This CDR3 spans 11 amino acids. V was trimmed by 6 bases and J by 6 bases, leaving 8 bases between them. Written as DNA, the CDR3 is TGTGCCAGCAGGGGGGGGGATGGCTACACCTTC. Residues: CASRGGDGYTF.

The J gene is TRBJ2-2, the V gene TRBV19; tentatively, D is TRBD1 (6 bases). In germline, CDR1 is LNHDA, CDR2 SQIVND (reference sequence). The length of the CDR3 is 19 residues. V was clipped by 0 bases and J by 5 bases, with 22 bases between them. The CDR3: CASSIDWQGRQQWTGELFF. In DNA, the CDR3 is TGTGCCAGTAGTATAGATTGGCAGGGGCGACAACAGTGGACCGGGGAGCTGTTTTTT.

The chain carries TRBV6-5 and TRBJ1-3; a possible D gene is TRBD1 (5 bases). The CDR3 runs 13 residues. The germline V gene encodes CDR1 MNHEY and CDR2 SVGAGI. The V end lost 8 bases, the J end lost 2 bases, and 10 bases lay between the germline ends. CDR3 DNA: TGTGCCAGCCGTAGGGGAACTGGAAACACCATATATTTT. It specifies CASRRGTGNTIYF.

The chain carries TRBV5-6 and TRBJ1-4, with D tentatively TRBD1 (6 bases). The germline V and J ends were trimmed by 4 bases and 0 bases, with 13 bases remaining between them. The CDR3 spans 16 residues. Germline CDR1 reads SGHDT; CDR2 reads YYEEEE. In DNA form, the CDR3 reads TGTGCCAGCAGCCTCACAGGGATCGCAACTAATGAAAAACTGTTTTTT. Its protein product is CASSLTGIATNEKLFF.